One TCR beta chain is described in this entry. Its antigen has not been determined. Base qualities are not recorded, but no much larger clone differs from it by a single base. V is cut back by 0 bases and J by 5 bases, with 3 bases in the junction unmatched. From the cysteine up to the phenylalanine, the CDR3 has a length of 16 residues. Only the CDR3 region is kept as DNA, spanning 48 bases read in frame from base 1. CDR1 SGHAT and CDR2 FQNNGV were looked up in the germline V gene. The time point label here, explained by the study, means: cells obtained before transplantation from donor or recipient. CD3+CD4+ and CD3+CD8+ populations were FACS-sorted from unstimulated pre-transplant donor and recipient cells taken from spleen or lymph nodes. The library was made by the immunoSEQ multiplex PCR assay. For most patients, genomic DNA was isolated with the Qiagen DNeasy Blood and Tissue Kit and sent frozen to Adaptive Biotechnologies for TCR sequencing. High-throughput TCR-beta CDR3 sequencing of genomic DNA from most patients was performed by Adaptive Biotechnologies. On the authors' methods: Adaptive's ImmunoSEQ software was the source of the TCR sequencing data for roughly 19 patients, while a few other patients were processed with MiXCR and VDJtools. To correct CD4 versus CD8 sorting errors, sequences present in both subsets at a frequency ratio below 5:1 were removed. Because the origin of CDR3 nucleotide sequences shared between donor and recipient could not be assigned, those sequences were removed. At least 2-fold expansion over unstimulated cells and a minimum CFSE-low frequency of 0.002% (template counts) or 0.001% (read counts) were required for clones to be classified as alloreactive. Clones were considered mappable if detected in sequenced pre-transplant spleen, lymph node, or MLR CFSE-low populations of the donor or recipient. The cumulative frequency of alloreactive clones was calculated as a percentage of all sequences, weighted by copy number. The source is immuneACCESS, and TCRdb retained only in-frame sequences with V and J called. Part of the clones is not carried over; for the studies checked, unresolved V genes explain less than half of this, and the remainder is unexplained. From that table come the V and J calls and clone size; the DNA was used to work out D and trimming. In all, the sample holds fewer than 130,000 clones, and just over 90% of those were seen once. The leading ten clones occupy roughly 0.5% of the sample.

The data were obtained in a study of graft-versus-host responses after intestinal transplantation (dated by TCRdb to the early 2020s). Concerning the study at large: Multivisceral, liver-intestinal, or isolated intestinal transplants were received by the recipients. Rather than going through the commercial service, samples from a few later patients were sequenced in-house on an Illumina MiSeq and processed with MiXCR. All recipients received anti-thymocyte globulin induction followed by maintenance tacrolimus and steroids for approximately 3 years. Graft-versus-host and host-versus-graft alloreactive T cell clones were tracked in the graft, circulation and bone marrow after intestinal transplantation using bulk TCR-beta CDR3 sequencing. Donor T cell macrochimerism was defined as a peak of at least 4% donor T cells among recipient peripheral blood mononuclear cells. To identify alloreactive clones, pre-transplant mixed lymphocyte reaction products were sequenced and then compared with unstimulated pre-transplant donor and recipient T cells. Of the approximately 25 intestinal transplant recipients enrolled in the cohort, one of whom was a retransplant, 3 patients without pretransplant specimens were excluded.

Results and caveats for the whole study, not just this receptor: High GvH to HvG T cell clonal ratios were observed in the allografts of patients with donor T cell macrochimerism. Early after transplant, peak levels of circulating GvH clones were associated with declines in HvG clones. GvH clones turned up in recipient bone marrow, with some appearing earlier in ileal mucosa or blood, a pattern consistent with an intestinal mucosal origin. The conclusions were limited by the relatively low number and heterogeneity of the intestinal transplant patients.

Material: unstimulated CD8+ T cells sorted from spleen or lymph node cells, obtained before intestinal transplant. The TCR was taken from a human donor who received an intestinal transplant. The chain is encoded by TRBV11-2 joined to TRBJ2-1, with 11 bases aligning to TRBD2. For the CDR3, the sequence is CASSLDPGLADNEQFF. The sequenced DNA: TGTGCCAGCAGCTTAGATCCGGGACTAGCGGACAATGAGCAGTTCTTC.